One sample yielded the 7 T cell receptor beta chains listed below, sequenced in a study of control samples from healthy donors and cancer patients. Profiling relied on immunoSEQ multiplex PCR, and the TCRdb table lists in-frame clones only, not all of them. The table records more than 85,000 clones, roughly four fifths of them present only once. The sequenced material came from blood. These TCRs come from a woman aged 45-60 years in good health.

V is TRBV6-4 and J is TRBJ1-5; TRBD1 matches 8 bases. The CDR3 is made up of 18 amino acids. Looked up from germline, CDR1 is MRHNA and CDR2 is SNTAGT. V dropped 0 bases and J dropped 4; count of bases not matched to a gene: 11. The DNA of the CDR3 is TGTGCCAGCAGTGACTCGAGTCACAGCAGGGGGCCTAATCAGCCCCAGCATTTT. Its translation: CASSDSSHSRGPNQPQHF.

By share of the sample, this clone is medium-sized. The CDR3 is CASSLEVAGKYNEQFF. In DNA form, the CDR3 reads TGTGCCAGCAGCTTGGAAGTAGCGGGAAAATACAATGAGCAGTTCTTC. V usage is TRBV5-6 and J usage is TRBJ2-1, with 8 nucleotides matching TRBD2. Germline trimming cut 0 bases from V and 4 bases from J; bases unmatched to any gene: 6. This CDR3 spans 16 amino acids. Germline V gene lookup returns CDR1 SGHDT and CDR2 YYEEEE.

The chain links TRBV7-3 to TRBJ2-7, with a possible D match to TRBD1 (6 bases). This CDR3 has 13 amino acids. Germline CDR1 reads SGHTA; CDR2 reads FQGTGA. V lost 5 bases and J lost 3, with 11 bases in between. In nucleotides, the CDR3 is TGTGCCAGCAGCCGGGACATAAACTACGAGCAGTACTTC. Its protein is CASSRDINYEQYF.

J is TRBJ1-2 and V is TRBV30, with unresolved D. V was clipped by 2 bases and J by 6 bases, with 7 bases between them. The CDR3 contains 11 residues. Germline V gene sequence: CDR1 GTSNPN, CDR2 SVGIG (reference sequence). CDR3 region: CAWSKGNGYTF. In DNA form, the CDR3 reads TGTGCCTGGAGTAAGGGAAATGGCTACACCTTC.

The V gene is TRBV7-3, the J gene TRBJ2-3, with 11 bases aligning to TRBD2. This CDR3 comprises 20 residues. Germline V lookup: CDR1 SGHTA, CDR2 FQGTGA. The ends lost 5 bases at V and 0 bases at J; junction bases unmatched: 16. The CDR3 spells CASSPSPLLAGGPSTDTQYF. CDR3 bases: TGTGCCAGCAGCCCGAGCCCTTTATTAGCGGGAGGGCCCAGCACAGATACGCAGTATTTT.

The J gene is TRBJ2-7, the V gene TRBV6-2 or TRBV6-3, with 10 bases aligning to TRBD1. The CDR3 length is 15 residues. J gave up 3 bases and V 5 bases, and 7 bases lay outside the gene matches. Germline V lookup: CDR1 MNHEY, CDR2 SVGEGT. CDR3 DNA: TGTGCCAGCAGTCAGTCCGGGACAGGGGTCTACGAGCAGTACTTC. Amino acids: CASSQSGTGVYEQYF.

The CDR3 sequence is CASRLAGGPTNEQFF. CDR3 coding DNA: TGTGCCAGCAGGCTAGCGGGGGGACCGACGAATGAGCAGTTCTTC. The gene calls are TRBV2 and TRBJ2-1, with 11 bases that match TRBD2. Trimming took 6 bases from V and 7 from J; bases not matched to a gene: 8. CDR1 is SNHLY and CDR2 is FYNNEI in the germline V gene. This CDR3 is 15 amino acids long. Filled out from reference TRBV2 and TRBJ2-1, the complete variable domain reads EPEVTQTPSHQVTQMGQEVILRCVPISNHLYFYWYRQILGQKVEFLVSFYNNEISEKSEIFDDQFSVERPDGSNFTLKIRSTKLEDSAMYFCASRLAGGPTNEQFFGPGTRLTVL.